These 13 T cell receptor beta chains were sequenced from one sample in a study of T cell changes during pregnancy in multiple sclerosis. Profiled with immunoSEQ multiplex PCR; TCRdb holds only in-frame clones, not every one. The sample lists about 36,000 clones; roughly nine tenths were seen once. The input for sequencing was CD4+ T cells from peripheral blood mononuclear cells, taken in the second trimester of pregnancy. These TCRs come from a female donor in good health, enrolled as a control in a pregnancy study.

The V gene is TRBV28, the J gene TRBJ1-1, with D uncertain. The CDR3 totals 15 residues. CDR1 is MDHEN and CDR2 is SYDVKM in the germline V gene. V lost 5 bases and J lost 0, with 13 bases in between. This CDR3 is CASSLPGSMNTEAFF. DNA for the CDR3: TGTGCCAGCAGTCTACCAGGATCAATGAACACTGAAGCTTTCTTT. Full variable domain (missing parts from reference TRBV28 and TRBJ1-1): DVKVTQSSRYLVKRTGEKVFLECVQDMDHENMFWYRQDPGLGLRLIYFSYDVKMKEKGDIPEGYSVSREKKERFSLILESASTNQTSMYLCASSLPGSMNTEAFFGQGTRLTVV.

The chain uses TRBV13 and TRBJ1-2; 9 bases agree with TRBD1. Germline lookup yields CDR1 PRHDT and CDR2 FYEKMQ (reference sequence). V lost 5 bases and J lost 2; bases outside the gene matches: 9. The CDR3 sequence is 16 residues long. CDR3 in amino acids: CASSPRTGDINYGYTF. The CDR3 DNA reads TGTGCCAGCAGCCCCAGGACAGGGGATATAAACTATGGCTACACCTTC.

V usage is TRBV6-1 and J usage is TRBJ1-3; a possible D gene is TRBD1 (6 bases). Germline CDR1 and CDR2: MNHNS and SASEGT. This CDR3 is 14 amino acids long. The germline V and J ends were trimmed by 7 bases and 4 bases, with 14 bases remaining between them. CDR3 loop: CASTPTTGGNTIYF. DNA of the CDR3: TGTGCCAGCACCCCCACGACAGGCGGAAACACCATATATTTT.

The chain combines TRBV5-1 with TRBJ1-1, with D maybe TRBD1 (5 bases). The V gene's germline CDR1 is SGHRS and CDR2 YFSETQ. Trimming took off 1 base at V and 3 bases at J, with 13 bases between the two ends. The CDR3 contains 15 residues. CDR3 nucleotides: TGCGCCAGCAGCTTGTTGCCAGGCAGGGACACTGAAGCTTTCTTT. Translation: CASSLLPGRDTEAFF.

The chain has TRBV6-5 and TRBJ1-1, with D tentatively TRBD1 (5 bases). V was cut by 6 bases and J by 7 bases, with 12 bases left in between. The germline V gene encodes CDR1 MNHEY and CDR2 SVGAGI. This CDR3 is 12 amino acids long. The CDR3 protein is CASSQGSNEAFF. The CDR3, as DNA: TGTGCCAGCAGCCAGGGTAGTAATGAAGCTTTCTTT.

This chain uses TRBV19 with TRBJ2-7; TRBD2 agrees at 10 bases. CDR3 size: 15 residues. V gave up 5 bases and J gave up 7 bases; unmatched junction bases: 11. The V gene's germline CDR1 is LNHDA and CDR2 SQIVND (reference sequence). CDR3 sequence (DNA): TGTGCCAGTAGTCAAGCGGGAGGGGGCCAACGGGAGCAGTACTTC. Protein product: CASSQAGGGQREQYF.

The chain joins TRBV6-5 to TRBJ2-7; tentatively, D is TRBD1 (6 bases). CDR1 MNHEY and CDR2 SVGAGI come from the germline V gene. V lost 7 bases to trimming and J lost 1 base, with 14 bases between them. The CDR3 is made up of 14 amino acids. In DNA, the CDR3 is TGTGCCAGCACCCCCCAACAGGGTTCCTACGAGCAGTACTTC. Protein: CASTPQQGSYEQYF.

Here the CDR3 DNA reads TGCGCCAGCAGCCCCCAGTACAATGAGCAGTTCTTC. Translated, it gives CASSPQYNEQFF. This chain joins TRBV5-1 and TRBJ2-1; D gene uncertain. V lost 4 bases, J lost 4 bases, and 6 bases lay in between. There are 12 residues in the CDR3. Germline loops: CDR1 SGHRS, CDR2 YFSETQ.

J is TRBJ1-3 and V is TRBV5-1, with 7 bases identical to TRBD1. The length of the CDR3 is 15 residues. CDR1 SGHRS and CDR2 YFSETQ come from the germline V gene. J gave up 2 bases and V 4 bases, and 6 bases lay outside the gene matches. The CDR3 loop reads CASSQGQTPGNTIYF. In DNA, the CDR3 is TGCGCCAGCAGCCAGGGACAGACTCCTGGAAACACCATATATTTT.

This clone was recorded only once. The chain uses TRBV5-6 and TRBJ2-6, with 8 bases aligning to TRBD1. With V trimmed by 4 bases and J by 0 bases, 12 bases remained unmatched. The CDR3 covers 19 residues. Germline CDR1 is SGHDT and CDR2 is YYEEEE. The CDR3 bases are TGTGCCAGCAGCGCCACTTCGCAGGGGGCCAACTCTGGGGCCAACGTCCTGACTTTC. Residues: CASSATSQGANSGANVLTF.

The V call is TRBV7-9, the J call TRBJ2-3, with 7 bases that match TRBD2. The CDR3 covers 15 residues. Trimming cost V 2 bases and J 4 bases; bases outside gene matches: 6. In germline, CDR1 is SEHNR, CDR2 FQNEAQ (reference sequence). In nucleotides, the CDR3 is TGTGCCAGCAGCTTACCTAGCGGCGTGGCAGATACGCAGTATTTT. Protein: CASSLPSGVADTQYF.

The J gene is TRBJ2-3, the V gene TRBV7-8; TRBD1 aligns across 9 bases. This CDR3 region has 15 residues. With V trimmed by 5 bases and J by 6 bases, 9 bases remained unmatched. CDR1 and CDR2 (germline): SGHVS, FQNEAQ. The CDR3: CASSTDRGLGDTQYF. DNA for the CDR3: TGTGCCAGCAGCACAGACAGGGGGTTAGGGGATACGCAGTATTTT. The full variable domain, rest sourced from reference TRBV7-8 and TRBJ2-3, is GAGVSQSPRYKVAKRGQDVALRCDPISGHVSLFWYQQALGQGPEFLTYFQNEAQLDKSGLPSDRFFAERPEGSVSTLKIQRTQQEDSAVYLCASSTDRGLGDTQYFGPGTRLTVL.

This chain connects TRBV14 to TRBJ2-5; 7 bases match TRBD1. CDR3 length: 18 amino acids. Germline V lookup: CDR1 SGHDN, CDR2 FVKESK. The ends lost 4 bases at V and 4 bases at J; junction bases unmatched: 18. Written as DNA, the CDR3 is TGTGCCAGCAGCCGGTCCGAAGACAGGGTGGGGCTGCGAGAGACCCAGTACTTC. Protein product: CASSRSEDRVGLRETQYF.